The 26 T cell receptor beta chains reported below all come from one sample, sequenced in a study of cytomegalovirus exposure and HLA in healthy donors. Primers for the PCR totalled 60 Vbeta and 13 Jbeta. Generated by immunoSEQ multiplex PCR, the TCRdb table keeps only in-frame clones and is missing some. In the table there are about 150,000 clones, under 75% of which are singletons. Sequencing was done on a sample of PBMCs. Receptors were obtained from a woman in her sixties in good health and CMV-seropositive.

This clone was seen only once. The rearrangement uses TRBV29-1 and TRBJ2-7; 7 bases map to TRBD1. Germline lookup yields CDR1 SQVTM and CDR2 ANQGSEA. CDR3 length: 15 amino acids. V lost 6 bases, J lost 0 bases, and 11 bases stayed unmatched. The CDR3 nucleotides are TGCAGCGTGAACCTTGCCGGGACAGACTCCTACGAGCAGTACTTC. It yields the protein CSVNLAGTDSYEQYF.

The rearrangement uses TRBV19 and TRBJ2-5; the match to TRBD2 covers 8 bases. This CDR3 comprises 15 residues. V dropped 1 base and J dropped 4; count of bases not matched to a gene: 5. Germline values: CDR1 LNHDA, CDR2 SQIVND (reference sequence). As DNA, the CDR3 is TGTGCCAGTAGTATAGGACTAGCGAAGGGAGAGACCCAGTACTTC. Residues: CASSIGLAKGETQYF.

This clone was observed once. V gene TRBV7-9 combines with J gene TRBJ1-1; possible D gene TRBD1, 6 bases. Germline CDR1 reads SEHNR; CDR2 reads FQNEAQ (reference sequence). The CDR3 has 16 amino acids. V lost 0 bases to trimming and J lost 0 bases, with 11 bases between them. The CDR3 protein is CASSLAIGTLNTEAFF. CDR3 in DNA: TGTGCCAGCAGCTTAGCAATCGGGACATTGAACACTGAAGCTTTCTTT.

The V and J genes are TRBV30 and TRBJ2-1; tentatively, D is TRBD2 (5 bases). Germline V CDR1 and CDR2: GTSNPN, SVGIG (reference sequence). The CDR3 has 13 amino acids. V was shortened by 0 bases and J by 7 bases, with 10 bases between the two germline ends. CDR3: CAWSVADYNEQFF. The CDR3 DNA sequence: TGTGCCTGGAGTGTGGCAGACTATAATGAGCAGTTCTTC.

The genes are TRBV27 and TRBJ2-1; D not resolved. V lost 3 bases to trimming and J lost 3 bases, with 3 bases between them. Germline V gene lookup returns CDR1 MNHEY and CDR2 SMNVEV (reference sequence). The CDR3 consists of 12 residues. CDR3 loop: CASSFNYNEQFF. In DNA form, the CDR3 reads TGTGCCAGCAGTTTTAACTACAATGAGCAGTTCTTC.

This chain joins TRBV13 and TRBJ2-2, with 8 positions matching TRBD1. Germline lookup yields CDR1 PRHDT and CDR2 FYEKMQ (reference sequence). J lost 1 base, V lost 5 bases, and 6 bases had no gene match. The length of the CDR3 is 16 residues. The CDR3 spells CASSTFDRGNTGELFF. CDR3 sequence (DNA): TGTGCCAGCAGCACCTTCGACAGGGGGAACACCGGGGAGCTGTTTTTT.

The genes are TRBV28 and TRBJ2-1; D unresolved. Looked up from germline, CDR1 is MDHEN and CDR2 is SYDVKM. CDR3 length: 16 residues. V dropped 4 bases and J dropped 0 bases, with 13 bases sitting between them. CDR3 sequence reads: CASSSRLVSSYNEQFF. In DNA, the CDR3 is TGTGCCAGCAGTTCCCGACTCGTGAGCTCCTACAATGAGCAGTTCTTC.

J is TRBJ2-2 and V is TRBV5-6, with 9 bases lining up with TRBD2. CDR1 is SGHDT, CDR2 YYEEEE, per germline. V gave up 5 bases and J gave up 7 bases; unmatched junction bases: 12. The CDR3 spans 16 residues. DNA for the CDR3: TGTGCCAGCAGAAGCGAGGGGACTAGCCTTAGCGGGGAGCTGTTTTTT. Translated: CASRSEGTSLSGELFF.

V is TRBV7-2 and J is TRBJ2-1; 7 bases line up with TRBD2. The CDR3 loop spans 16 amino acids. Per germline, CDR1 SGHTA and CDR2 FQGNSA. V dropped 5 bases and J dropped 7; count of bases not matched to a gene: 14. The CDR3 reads CASSPVRGRARNEQFF. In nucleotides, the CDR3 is TGTGCCAGCAGCCCGGTAAGAGGGAGGGCCCGAAATGAGCAGTTCTTC. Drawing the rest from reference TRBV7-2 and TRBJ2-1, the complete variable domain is GAGVSQSPSNKVTEKGKDVELRCDPISGHTALYWYRQSLGQGLEFLIYFQGNSAPDKSGLPSDRFSAERTGGSVSTLTIQRTQQEDSAVYLCASSPVRGRARNEQFFGPGTRLTVL.

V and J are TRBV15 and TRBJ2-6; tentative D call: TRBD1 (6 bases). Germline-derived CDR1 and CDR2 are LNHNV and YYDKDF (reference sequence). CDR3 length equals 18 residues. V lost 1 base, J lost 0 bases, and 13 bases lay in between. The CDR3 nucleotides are TGTGCCACCAGCAGAGTCCAGGGGTTCTTCTCTGGGGCCAACGTCCTGACTTTC. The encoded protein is CATSRVQGFFSGANVLTF.

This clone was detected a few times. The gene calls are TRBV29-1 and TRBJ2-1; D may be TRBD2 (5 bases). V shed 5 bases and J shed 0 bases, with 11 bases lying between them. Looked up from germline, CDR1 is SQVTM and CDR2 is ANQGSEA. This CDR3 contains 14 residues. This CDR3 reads CSVQLGSSYNEQFF. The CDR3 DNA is TGCAGCGTTCAGTTAGGGAGCTCCTACAATGAGCAGTTCTTC.

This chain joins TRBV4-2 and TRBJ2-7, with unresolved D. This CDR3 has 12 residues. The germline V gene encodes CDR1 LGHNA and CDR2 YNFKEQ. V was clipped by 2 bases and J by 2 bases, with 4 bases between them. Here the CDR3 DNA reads TGTGCCAGCAGCCAATATCCCTACGAGCAGTACTTC. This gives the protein CASSQYPYEQYF.

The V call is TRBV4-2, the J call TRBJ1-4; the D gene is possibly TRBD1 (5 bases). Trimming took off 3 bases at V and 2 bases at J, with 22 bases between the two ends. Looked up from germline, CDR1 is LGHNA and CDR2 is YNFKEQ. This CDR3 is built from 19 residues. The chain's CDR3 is CASSHKRRDYHRTNEKLFF. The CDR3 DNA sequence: TGTGCCAGCAGCCATAAAAGGAGGGACTACCACCGGACTAATGAAAAACTGTTTTTT.

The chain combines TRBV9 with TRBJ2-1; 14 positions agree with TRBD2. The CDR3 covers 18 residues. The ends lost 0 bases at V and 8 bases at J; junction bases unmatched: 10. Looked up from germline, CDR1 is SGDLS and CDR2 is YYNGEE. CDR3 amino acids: CASSVGRGTSGSGYEQFF. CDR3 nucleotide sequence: TGTGCCAGCAGCGTAGGACGCGGGACTAGCGGGAGCGGATATGAGCAGTTCTTC.

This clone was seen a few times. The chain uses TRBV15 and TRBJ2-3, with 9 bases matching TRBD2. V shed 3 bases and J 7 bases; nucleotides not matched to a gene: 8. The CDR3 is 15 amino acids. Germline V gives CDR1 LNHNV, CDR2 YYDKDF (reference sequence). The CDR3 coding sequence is TGTGCCACCAGCAGTGTTCGGGCGGGAGGGTATACGCAGTATTTT. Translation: CATSSVRAGGYTQYF. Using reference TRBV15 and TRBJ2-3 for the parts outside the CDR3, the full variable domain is DAMVIQNPRYQVTQFGKPVTLSCSQTLNHNVMYWYQQKSSQAPKLLFHYYDKDFNNEADTPDNFQSRRPNTSFCFLDIRSPGLGDTAMYLCATSSVRAGGYTQYFGPGTRLTVL.

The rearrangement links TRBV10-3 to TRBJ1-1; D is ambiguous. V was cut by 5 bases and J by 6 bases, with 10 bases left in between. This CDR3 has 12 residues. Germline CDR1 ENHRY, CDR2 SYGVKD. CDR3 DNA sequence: TGTGCCATCAGTCCCTCTTCCGCTGAAGCTTTCTTT. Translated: CAISPSSAEAFF.

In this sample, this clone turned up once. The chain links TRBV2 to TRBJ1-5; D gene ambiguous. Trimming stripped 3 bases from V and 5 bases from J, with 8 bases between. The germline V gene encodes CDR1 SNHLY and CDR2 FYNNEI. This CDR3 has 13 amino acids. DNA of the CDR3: TGTGCCAGCAGTGACTTGAGGGATCAGCCCCAGCATTTT. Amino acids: CASSDLRDQPQHF. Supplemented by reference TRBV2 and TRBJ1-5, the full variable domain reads EPEVTQTPSHQVTQMGQEVILRCVPISNHLYFYWYRQILGQKVEFLVSFYNNEISEKSEIFDDQFSVERPDGSNFTLKIRSTKLEDSAMYFCASSDLRDQPQHFGDGTRLSIL.

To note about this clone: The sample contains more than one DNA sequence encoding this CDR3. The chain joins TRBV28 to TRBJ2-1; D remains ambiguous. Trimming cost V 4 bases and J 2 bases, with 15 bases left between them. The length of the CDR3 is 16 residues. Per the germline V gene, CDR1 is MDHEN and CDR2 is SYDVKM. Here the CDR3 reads CASSSTIAVTYNEQFF. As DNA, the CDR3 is TGTGCCAGCAGTTCTACTATAGCTGTGACCTACAATGAGCAGTTCTTC.

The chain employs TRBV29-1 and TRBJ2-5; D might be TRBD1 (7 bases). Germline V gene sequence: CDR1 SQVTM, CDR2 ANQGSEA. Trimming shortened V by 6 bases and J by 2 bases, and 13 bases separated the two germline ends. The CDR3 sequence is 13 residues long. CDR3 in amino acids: CSVEPGGQETQYF. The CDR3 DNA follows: TGCAGCGTCGAACCAGGGGGGCAAGAGACCCAGTACTTC.

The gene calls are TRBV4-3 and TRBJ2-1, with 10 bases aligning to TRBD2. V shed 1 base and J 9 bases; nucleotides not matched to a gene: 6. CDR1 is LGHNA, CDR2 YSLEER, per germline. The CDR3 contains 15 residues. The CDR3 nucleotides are TGCGCCAGCAGCCAAGTAGTAGCGGGGGGTGGTGAGCAGTTCTTC. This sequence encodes CASSQVVAGGGEQFF.

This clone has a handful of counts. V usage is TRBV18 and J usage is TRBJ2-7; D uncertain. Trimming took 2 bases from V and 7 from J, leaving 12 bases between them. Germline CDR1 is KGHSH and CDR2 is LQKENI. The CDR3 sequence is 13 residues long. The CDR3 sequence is CASSPLGSWEQYF. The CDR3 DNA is TGTGCCAGCTCACCATTGGGCTCGTGGGAGCAGTACTTC.

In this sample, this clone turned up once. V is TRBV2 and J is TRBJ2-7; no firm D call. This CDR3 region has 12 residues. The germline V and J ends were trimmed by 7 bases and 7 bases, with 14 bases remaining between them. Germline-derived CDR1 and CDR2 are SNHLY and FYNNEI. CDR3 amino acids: CASNPRSPEQYF. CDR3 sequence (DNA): TGTGCCAGCAACCCCAGGTCCCCGGAGCAGTACTTC. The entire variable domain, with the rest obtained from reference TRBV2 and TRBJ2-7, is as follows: EPEVTQTPSHQVTQMGQEVILRCVPISNHLYFYWYRQILGQKVEFLVSFYNNEISEKSEIFDDQFSVERPDGSNFTLKIRSTKLEDSAMYFCASNPRSPEQYFGPGTRLTVT.

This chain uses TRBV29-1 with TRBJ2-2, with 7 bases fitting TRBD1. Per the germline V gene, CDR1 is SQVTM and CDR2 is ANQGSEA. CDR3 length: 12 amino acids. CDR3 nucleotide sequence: TGCAGTGACAGGGCACGCACCGGGGAGCTGTTTTTT. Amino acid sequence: CSDRARTGELFF.

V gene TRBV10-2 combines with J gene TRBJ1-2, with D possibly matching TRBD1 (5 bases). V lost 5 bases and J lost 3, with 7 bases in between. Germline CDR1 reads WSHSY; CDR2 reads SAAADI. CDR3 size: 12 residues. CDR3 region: CASSTTDYGYTF. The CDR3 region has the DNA TGCGCCAGCAGTACGACAGACTATGGCTACACCTTC.

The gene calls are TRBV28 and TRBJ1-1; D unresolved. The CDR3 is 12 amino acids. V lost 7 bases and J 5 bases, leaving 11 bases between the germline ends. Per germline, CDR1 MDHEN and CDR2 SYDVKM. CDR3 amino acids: CASKDQRTEAFF. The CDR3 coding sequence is TGTGCCAGCAAAGACCAGAGGACTGAAGCTTTCTTT.

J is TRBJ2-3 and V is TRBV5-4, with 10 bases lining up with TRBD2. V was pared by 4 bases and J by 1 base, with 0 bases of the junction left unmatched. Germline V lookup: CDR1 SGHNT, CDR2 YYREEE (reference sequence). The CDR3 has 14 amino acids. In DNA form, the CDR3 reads TGTGCCAGCAGCGGGACTAGCGGCACAGATACGCAGTATTTT. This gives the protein CASSGTSGTDTQYF.